The 17 T cell receptor beta chains reported below all come from one sample, sequenced in a study of shared clonotypes between healthy human individuals. TCRdb's table, derived via immunoSEQ multiplex PCR, lists solely in-frame clones and lacks some. The data hold 2 million to 3 million clones, with more than 80% observed a single time. The sequenced sample consisted of naive CD4+ T cells sorted from blood. The subset denotes: CD45RA+ positively selected. The receptors here all came from a man aged 18 to 29 in good health.

V gene TRBV25-1 combines with J gene TRBJ1-4; no clear D. There are 15 residues in the CDR3. V lost 4 bases and J lost 0, with 9 bases in between. Germline loops: CDR1 MGHDK, CDR2 SYGVNS. CDR3 in amino acids: CASSADGATNEKLFF. DNA of the CDR3: TGTGCCAGCAGTGCTGACGGTGCAACTAATGAAAAACTGTTTTTT.

The genes are TRBV21-1 and TRBJ2-1; the table names TRBD1, a call not compared with the DNA. TRBV21-1 is described as a pseudogene. This CDR3 has 17 residues. The CDR3 DNA reads TGTGCCAGCAGCAAAATCCCAGGGGGACAGGGGTGCAATGAGCAGTTCTTC. It codes for CASSKIPGGQGCNEQFF.

The rearrangement links TRBV18 to TRBJ2-5; unclear D gene. The CDR3 covers 14 residues. Germline lookup yields CDR1 KGHSH and CDR2 LQKENI. V lost 1 base to trimming and J lost 5 bases, with 11 bases between them. The CDR3 coding sequence is TGTGCCAGCTCACCACTCCAAGAAAGGGAGACCCAGTACTTC. Its protein product is CASSPLQERETQYF.

The rearrangement joins TRBV6-1 to TRBJ2-2; D is ambiguous. The CDR3 loop spans 14 amino acids. V was cut by 3 bases and J by 2 bases, with 7 bases left in between. In germline, CDR1 is MNHNS, CDR2 SASEGT. The CDR3 here is CASSDLLNTGELFF. The CDR3 DNA reads as TGTGCCAGCAGTGACTTACTCAACACCGGGGAGCTGTTTTTT.

J is TRBJ2-7 and V is TRBV29-1; D ambiguous. The germline V gene has CDR1 SQVTM and CDR2 ANQGSEA. This CDR3 contains 11 residues. Trimming took off 3 bases at V and 3 bases at J, with 6 bases between the two ends. The CDR3: CSVDEHYEQYF. The DNA of the CDR3 is TGCAGCGTTGACGAGCACTACGAGCAGTACTTC.

The rearrangement links TRBV5-1 to TRBJ2-2; perhaps TRBD1 as D (5 bases). Germline V CDR1 and CDR2: SGHRS, YFSETQ. Between the trimmed V and J ends, which lost 2 bases and 2 bases, there was a span of 16 bases. CDR3 size: 17 residues. CDR3 coding DNA: TGCGCCAGCAGCTTTATCCAGGGTCTTGGAAACACCGGGGAGCTGTTTTTT. It specifies CASSFIQGLGNTGELFF.

In its sample, this clone was seen once. The chain uses TRBV19 and TRBJ2-1, with D tentatively TRBD2 (5 bases). Per the germline V gene, CDR1 is LNHDA and CDR2 is SQIVND (reference sequence). V lost 9 bases and J lost 8, with 17 bases in between. The CDR3 is made up of 13 amino acids. CDR3: CASRKRQNDEQFF. DNA of the CDR3: TGTGCCAGCCGGAAGCGGCAAAATGATGAGCAGTTCTTC.

This clone appeared a single time. The chain carries TRBV9 and TRBJ1-1; a weak D match, TRBD1 (6 bases). The CDR3 totals 15 residues. Germline CDR1 is SGDLS and CDR2 is YYNGEE. The ends were cut back, 5 bases at V and 0 bases at J, with 14 bases in the middle. Here the CDR3 reads CASRRTASMNTEAFF. The CDR3 region has the DNA TGTGCCAGCAGAAGGACAGCTTCCATGAACACTGAAGCTTTCTTT.

V is TRBV6-5 and J is TRBJ2-1; a possible D gene is TRBD1 (7 bases). The V end was cut by 6 bases, the J end by 7 bases, with 10 bases between. Germline CDR1 reads MNHEY; CDR2 reads SVGAGI. This CDR3 is built from 12 residues. CDR3 bases: TGTGCCAGCAGGGCAGGGGGGAATGAGCAGTTCTTC. Protein product: CASRAGGNEQFF.

The rearrangement uses TRBV25-1 and TRBJ1-4, with D perhaps TRBD1 (5 bases). The CDR3 has 15 residues. With 5 bases removed from V and 4 bases from J, the gap between germline ends came to 14 bases. CDR1 and CDR2 from the germline V gene are MGHDK and SYGVNS. CDR3 in DNA: TGTGCCAGCAGTCCACGGGACGGTAATAATGAAAAACTGTTTTTT. This encodes CASSPRDGNNEKLFF.

This clone was observed a single time. This chain connects TRBV10-1 to TRBJ1-1; no firm D call. The V gene's germline CDR1 is WNHNN and CDR2 SYGVQD (reference sequence). The V gene lost 2 bases and the J gene lost 0 bases, with 7 bases spanning the gap. This CDR3 contains 14 residues. In nucleotides, the CDR3 is TGCGCCAGCAGTGAGGGCAGTTTGAACACTGAAGCTTTCTTT. It codes for CASSEGSLNTEAFF.

The chain is built from TRBV4-3 and TRBJ2-3; no reliable D call. Trimming removed 6 bases at V and 0 bases at J, with 13 bases between. The germline V gene has CDR1 LGHNA and CDR2 YSLEER. The CDR3 has 15 amino acids. In nucleotides, the CDR3 is TGCGCCAGCAGTCGCGAGCTAGTTAGCACAGATACGCAGTATTTT. Protein sequence: CASSRELVSTDTQYF.

The rearrangement uses TRBV10-3 and TRBJ1-2, with 9 positions matching TRBD1. The V segment lost 7 bases and the J segment 5 bases; nucleotides outside the gene matches: 5. This CDR3 is built from 13 residues. Germline V gene sequence: CDR1 ENHRY, CDR2 SYGVKD. The CDR3 bases are TGTGCCATCAATGACAGGGGGACTTATGGCTACACCTTC. This sequence encodes CAINDRGTYGYTF.

The chain is built from TRBV5-1 and TRBJ2-7; perhaps D is TRBD1 or TRBD2 (5 bases each). The V end lost 5 bases, the J end lost 0 bases, and 12 bases lay between the germline ends. Germline V gene lookup returns CDR1 SGHRS and CDR2 YFSETQ. This CDR3 has 14 residues. Here the CDR3 DNA reads TGCGCCAGCAGACGGGACGGAAGCTCCTACGAGCAGTACTTC. Protein product: CASRRDGSSYEQYF. The variable domain in full, completed from reference TRBV5-1 and TRBJ2-7, reads KAGVTQTPRYLIKTRGQQVTLSCSPISGHRSVSWYQQTPGQGLQFLFEYFSETQRNKGNFPGRFSGRQFSNSRSEMNVSTLELGDSALYLCASRRDGSSYEQYFGPGTRLTVT.

The gene calls are TRBV4-1 and TRBJ1-6; maybe TRBD1 (6 bases). V lost 0 bases and J 9 bases, leaving 15 bases between the germline ends. CDR3 size: 16 residues. Germline CDR1 reads MGHRA; CDR2 reads YSYEKL. The CDR3 sequence: CASSQDQGKVSSPLHF. In DNA, the CDR3 is TGCGCCAGCAGCCAAGATCAGGGGAAGGTTTCTTCACCCCTCCACTTT.

The rearrangement uses TRBV6-1 and TRBJ2-5; 7 bases are shared with TRBD2. V trimming: 2 bases; J trimming: 3 bases; junction bases outside the gene matches: 9. Germline CDR1 is MNHNS and CDR2 is SASEGT. The CDR3 consists of 16 residues. CDR3: CASSEQPSGYKETQYF. The CDR3 DNA follows: TGTGCCAGCAGTGAACAGCCTAGCGGATATAAAGAGACCCAGTACTTC.

Turning to this clone: This sample also contains other DNA sequences that code for the same CDR3. The chain uses TRBV5-5 and TRBJ2-2; D call uncertain. The CDR3 length is 15 residues. Germline-derived CDR1 and CDR2 are SGHKS and YYEKEE (reference sequence). V lost 0 bases and J 0 bases, leaving 6 bases between the germline ends. The CDR3 here is CASSLGRTNTGELFF. The CDR3 coding sequence is TGTGCCAGCAGCTTGGGCAGAACGAACACCGGGGAGCTGTTTTTT. Filled out from reference TRBV5-5 and TRBJ2-2, the complete variable domain reads DAGVTQSPTHLIKTRGQQVTLRCSPISGHKSVSWYQQVLGQGPQFIFQYYEKEERGRGNFPDRFSARQFPNYSSELNVNALLLGDSALYLCASSLGRTNTGELFFGEGSRLTVL.